This section outlines one TCR beta chain sequence together with its context. Its antigen is not known. TCR beta sequencing was performed on blood CD8+ and CD4+ T cells. Stable or active relapsing-remitting multiple sclerosis, untreated and meeting revised McDonald criteria, defined the controls. The data derive from a study of CD8 T cells in Susac syndrome. Overall study results and limits: The study acknowledged a relatively small number of individuals in its TCR sequencing and HLA analysis.

With random hexamers, about 0.45 to 1 ug RNA was reverse transcribed. immunoSEQ multiplex PCR amplified TCR beta CDR3 across 54 Vbeta, 13 Jbeta. TCRdb reanalysed the immunoSEQ multiplex PCR reads using MiXCR and keeps one entry per CDR3 protein. The table lists about 300,000 distinct CDR3 sequences, 89% of them singletons, with under 0.2% in the top ten. V lost 4 bases and J lost 2; bases outside the gene matches: 3. The CDR3 sequence is 15 residues long. This chain links TRBV12-3 or TRBV12-4 with TRBJ2-7; 12 bases line up with TRBD2. What was sequenced was CD8+ T cells from PBMCs. This sequence was found in a human donor with multiple sclerosis. The CDR3 reads CASSSRTSGTYEQYF. The CDR3 DNA reads TGTGCCAGCAGTTCACGGACTAGCGGGACCTACGAGCAGTACTTC.